What follows are 13 T cell receptor beta chains derived from one specimen sequenced in a study of neurological immune-mediated disorders. TCRdb redid the calling of the 5' RACE reads with MiXCR, one entry per CDR3 protein. This sample has more than 75,000 distinct CDR3 sequences; 10% occur once, and the top ten carry more than 1.5%. Source material: PBMCs. Receptor source: a man aged 40-55 years in good health.

This clonotype was counted ten times or more. The chain joins TRBV3-1 to TRBJ1-3; D might be TRBD1 (5 bases). The germline V gene encodes CDR1 LGHDT and CDR2 YNNKEL (reference sequence). The germline V and J ends were trimmed by 0 bases and 0 bases, with 6 bases remaining between them. This CDR3 is built from 15 residues. The CDR3 loop reads CASSQDGGSGNTIYF. CDR3 bases: TGTGCCAGCAGCCAAGATGGGGGCTCTGGAAACACCATATATTTT.

This clonotype was seen at least ten times. The chain employs TRBV5-1 and TRBJ1-1; D not certain. CDR3 length: 11 amino acids. Germline CDR1 is SGHRS and CDR2 is YFSETQ. V lost 3 bases and J lost 6, with 6 bases in between. CDR3 sequence (DNA): TGCGCCAGCAGCTCAGGTTCTGAAGCTTTCTTT. Translation gives CASSSGSEAFF.

Many counts were recorded for this clonotype. V is TRBV10-3 and J is TRBJ2-7; D is unresolved. Trimming shortened V by 9 bases and J by 7 bases, and 19 bases separated the two germline ends. CDR3 size: 13 residues. CDR1 and CDR2 (germline): ENHRY, SYGVKD. Here the CDR3 reads CAMSGRRLEEQYF. The CDR3 bases are TGTGCCATGTCCGGGCGCCGGTTGGAAGAGCAGTACTTC.

This clonotype has a count of ten or more. The J gene is TRBJ2-2, the V gene TRBV2; possibly TRBD2 for D (6 bases). V lost 4 bases to trimming and J lost 7 bases, with 19 bases between them. The CDR3 is made up of 16 amino acids. The V gene's germline CDR1 is SNHLY and CDR2 FYNNEI. The CDR3 coding sequence is TGTGCCAGCAGTGGGGAACCGGGAGCCGCGGGCGGGGAGCTGTTTTTT. Translating it yields CASSGEPGAAGGELFF. Variable domain in full (rest from reference TRBV2 and TRBJ2-2): EPEVTQTPSHQVTQMGQEVILRCVPISNHLYFYWYRQILGQKVEFLVSFYNNEISEKSEIFDDQFSVERPDGSNFTLKIRSTKLEDSAMYFCASSGEPGAAGGELFFGEGSRLTVL.

Ten or more counts support this clonotype. The chain carries TRBV20-1 and TRBJ1-4; 8 bases map to TRBD1. J lost 10 bases, V lost 2 bases, and 27 bases had no gene match. Germline lookup yields CDR1 DFQATT and CDR2 SNEGSKA (reference sequence). This CDR3 has 20 residues. The CDR3: CSARTEYTSEWDRRNIKLFF. The CDR3 DNA follows: TGCAGTGCTAGAACCGAATATACTTCGGAATGGGACAGGCGCAATATAAAACTGTTTTTT.

This clonotype was seen many times. The chain recombines TRBV29-1 with TRBJ2-1, with 9 bases aligning to TRBD1. The CDR3 consists of 13 residues. After removal of 5 bases from V and 9 bases from J, the junction contained 8 bases not matched to a gene. Germline V lookup: CDR1 SQVTM, CDR2 ANQGSEA. In DNA form, the CDR3 reads TGCAGCGTTTCCGGGACAGGGACGAGTGAGCAGTTCTTC. Amino acids: CSVSGTGTSEQFF.

This clonotype has a count of ten or more. The CDR3 sequence: CASSLDIGLNTGELFF. CDR3 bases: TGCGCCAGCAGCTTGGATATTGGGTTGAACACCGGGGAGCTGTTTTTT. The chain uses TRBV5-1 and TRBJ2-2; no clear D. The CDR3 has 16 residues. The V gene lost 0 bases and the J gene lost 1 base, with 10 bases spanning the gap. CDR1 is SGHRS and CDR2 is YFSETQ in the germline V gene.

This clonotype has only a few counts. The rearrangement links TRBV5-8 to TRBJ2-7, with D perhaps matching TRBD2 (5 bases). Trimming removed 5 bases from V and 2 bases from J, with 11 bases in between. Germline V gene lookup returns CDR1 SGHTS and CDR2 YDEGEE. This CDR3 has 13 amino acids. CDR3 coding DNA: TGTGCCAGCAGACGCACTAGTACCTACGAGCAGTACTTC. Amino acid sequence: CASRRTSTYEQYF.

This clonotype was counted ten times or more. The J gene is TRBJ2-2, the V gene TRBV5-5; 7 bases align to TRBD2. From germline, CDR1 is SGHKS and CDR2 YYEKEE (reference sequence). The V and J ends lost 4 bases and 1 base, in that order; junction bases with no gene match: 7. The length of the CDR3 is 16 residues. The CDR3 reads CASSPGLAENTGELFF. As DNA, the CDR3 is TGTGCCAGCAGCCCGGGGCTAGCGGAGAACACCGGGGAGCTGTTTTTT. The whole variable domain, remainder taken from reference TRBV5-5 and TRBJ2-2, is DAGVTQSPTHLIKTRGQQVTLRCSPISGHKSVSWYQQVLGQGPQFIFQYYEKEERGRGNFPDRFSARQFPNYSSELNVNALLLGDSALYLCASSPGLAENTGELFFGEGSRLTVL.

The table lists this clonotype with many counts. V gene TRBV5-5 combines with J gene TRBJ1-1; perhaps TRBD1 as D (6 bases). Trimming took 0 bases from V and 7 from J, leaving 13 bases between them. Germline V gene sequence: CDR1 SGHKS, CDR2 YYEKEE (reference sequence). The CDR3 covers 14 residues. DNA of the CDR3: TGTGCCAGCAGCTTGGAGGCTAGGGGGTATGAAGCTTTCTTT. It codes for CASSLEARGYEAFF.

The chain carries TRBV11-2 and TRBJ2-4; D is uncertain. The CDR3 extends over 13 amino acids. The V end lost 5 bases, the J end lost 6 bases, and 11 bases lay between the germline ends. Per the germline V gene, CDR1 is SGHAT and CDR2 is FQNNGV. CDR3 nucleotides: TGTGCCAGCAGCAAGGCAGGAATAAACATTCAGTACTTC. Its protein is CASSKAGINIQYF.

The chain recombines TRBV15 with TRBJ2-3; TRBD1 matches at 12 bases. V gave up 6 bases and J gave up 7 bases; unmatched junction bases: 5. From germline, CDR1 is LNHNV and CDR2 YYDKDF (reference sequence). This CDR3 is 14 amino acids long. CDR3 residues: CATSKGQGAYTQYF. The CDR3 DNA is TGTGCCACCAGTAAGGGACAGGGGGCATATACGCAGTATTTT. Complete variable domain (other parts from reference TRBV15 and TRBJ2-3): DAMVIQNPRYQVTQFGKPVTLSCSQTLNHNVMYWYQQKSSQAPKLLFHYYDKDFNNEADTPDNFQSRRPNTSFCFLDIRSPGLGDTAMYLCATSKGQGAYTQYFGPGTRLTVL.

There are many counts of this clonotype. The rearrangement links TRBV19 to TRBJ1-5, with D possibly TRBD1 on 6 matching bases. Germline CDR1 and CDR2: LNHDA and SQIVND (reference sequence). The CDR3 consists of 16 residues. The germline V and J ends were trimmed by 3 bases and 7 bases, with 19 bases remaining between them. The CDR3 reads CASSIRDIGRRQPQHF. CDR3 nucleotides: TGTGCCAGTAGTATCCGGGACATCGGGCGCAGGCAGCCCCAGCATTTT.